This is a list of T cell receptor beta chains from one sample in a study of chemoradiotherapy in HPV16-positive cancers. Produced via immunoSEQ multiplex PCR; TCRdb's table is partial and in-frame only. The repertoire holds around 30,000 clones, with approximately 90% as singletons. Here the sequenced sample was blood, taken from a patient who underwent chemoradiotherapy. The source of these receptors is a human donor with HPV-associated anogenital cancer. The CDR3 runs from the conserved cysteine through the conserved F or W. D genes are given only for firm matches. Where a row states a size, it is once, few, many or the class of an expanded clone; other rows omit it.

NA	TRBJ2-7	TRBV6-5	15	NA	TGTGCCAGCAGTTACTCGACGTTTAGCTCCTACGAGCAGTACTTC	CASSYSTFSSYEQYF
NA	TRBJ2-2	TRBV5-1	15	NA	TGCGCCAGCAGCTTGCGGGAGCCGGGCACCGGGGAGCTGTTTTTT	CASSLREPGTGELFF
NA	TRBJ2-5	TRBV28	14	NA	TGTGCCAGCAGTCCACAGCATGGGGGAGAGACCCAGTACTTC	CASSPQHGGETQYF
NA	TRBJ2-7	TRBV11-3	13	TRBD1	TGTGCCAGCAGCTTCGGACAGGGAGGCGAGCAGTACTTC	CASSFGQGGEQYF
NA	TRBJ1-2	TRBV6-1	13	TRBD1	TGTGCCAGCAGTGAAAGGACAGGGTGGGGCTACACCTTC	CASSERTGWGYTF
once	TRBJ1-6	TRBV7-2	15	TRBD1	TGTGCCAGCAGCTTGCTGCAGGGGGGGAATTCACCCCTCCACTTT	CASSLLQGGNSPLHF
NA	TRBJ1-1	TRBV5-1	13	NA	TGCGCCAGCAGCTTGTCAGGGGTAACTGAAGCTTTCTTT	CASSLSGVTEAFF
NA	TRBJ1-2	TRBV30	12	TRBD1	TGTGCCTGGAGTGTACAGGGGGGTGGCTACACCTTC	CAWSVQGGGYTF
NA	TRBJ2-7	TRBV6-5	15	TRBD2	TGTGCCAGCAGTTACTCCGGGACTAGCGGGAGAGGGCAGTACTTC	CASSYSGTSGRGQYF
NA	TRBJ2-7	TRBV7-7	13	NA	TGTGCCAGCAGCCAAACAGAAGATTACGAGCAGTACTTC	CASSQTEDYEQYF
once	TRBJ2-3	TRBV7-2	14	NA	TGTGCCAGCAGCTCCACAGGGTACACAGATACGCAGTATTTT	CASSSTGYTDTQYF
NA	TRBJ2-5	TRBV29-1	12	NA	TGCAGCGTTGGACAACCAAGAGAGACCCAGTACTTC	CSVGQPRETQYF
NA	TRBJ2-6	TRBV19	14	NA	TGTGCCAGTAGTCGGGCAGCTGGGGCCAACGTCCTGACTTTC	CASSRAAGANVLTF
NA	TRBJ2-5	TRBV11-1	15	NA	TGTGCCAGCAGCTTAGTACCAGGGGTTCGGGAGACCCAGTACTTC	CASSLVPGVRETQYF
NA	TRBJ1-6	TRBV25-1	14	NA	TGTGCCAGCAGTGGGGGCAGGGGTTATTCACCCCTCCACTTT	CASSGGRGYSPLHF
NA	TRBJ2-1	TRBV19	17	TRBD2	TGTGCCAGTAGTGATAAGGGACTAGCGGGAACTTACAATGAGCAGTTCTTC	CASSDKGLAGTYNEQFF
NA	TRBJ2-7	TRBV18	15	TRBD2	TGTGCCAGCTCACCCGGACTAGCGCTTACCTACGAGCAGTACTTC	CASSPGLALTYEQYF
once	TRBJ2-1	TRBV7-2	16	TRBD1	TGTGCCAGCAGCTTAGCGCGGGGGACAGGGTATTATGAGCAGTTCTTC	CASSLARGTGYYEQFF
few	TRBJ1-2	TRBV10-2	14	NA	TGCGCCAGCAGTGAGTTCCCCCCTAACTATGGCTACACCTTC	CASSEFPPNYGYTF
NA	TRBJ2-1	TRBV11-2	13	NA	TGTGCCAGCAGCTTAGAGGGCCGCAATGAGCAGTTCTTC	CASSLEGRNEQFF
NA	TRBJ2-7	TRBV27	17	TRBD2	TGTGCCAGCAGTTTTTCTAGCGGGAGGCACGATACCTACGAGCAGTACTTC	CASSFSSGRHDTYEQYF
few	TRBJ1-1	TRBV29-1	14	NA	TGCAGCGTTGAAAGTCAGGGGATGGGCACTGAAGCTTTCTTT	CSVESQGMGTEAFF
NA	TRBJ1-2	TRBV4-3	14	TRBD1	TGCGCCAGCAGCCACGCGGGACAGCCCAGGGGCTACACCTTC	CASSHAGQPRGYTF
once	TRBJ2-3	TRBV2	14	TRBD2	TGTGCCAGCATGAGCGGGAGGAGCACAGATACGCAGTATTTT	CASMSGRSTDTQYF
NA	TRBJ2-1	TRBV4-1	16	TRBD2	TGCGCCAGCAGCCAAGAGGCTAGCGGGAGCTACAATGAGCAGTTCTTC	CASSQEASGSYNEQFF
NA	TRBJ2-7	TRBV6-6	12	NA	TGTGCCAGCAGTTACGAGGGGTACGAGCAGTACTTC	CASSYEGYEQYF
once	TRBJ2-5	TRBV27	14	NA	TGTGCCAGCAAAACGACAGGCGATCAAGAGACCCAGTACTTC	CASKTTGDQETQYF
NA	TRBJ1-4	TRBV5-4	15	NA	TGTGCCAGCAGCTTGCGACAGCCAACTAATGAAAAACTGTTTTTT	CASSLRQPTNEKLFF
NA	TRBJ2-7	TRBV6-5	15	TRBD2	TGTGCCAGCAGTTATTTAGCGGGAGGCACCTACGAGCAGTACTTC	CASSYLAGGTYEQYF
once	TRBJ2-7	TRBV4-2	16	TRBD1	TGTGCCAGCAGCCAAGAGGGGACAGGGGGCTCCTACGAGCAGTACTTC	CASSQEGTGGSYEQYF
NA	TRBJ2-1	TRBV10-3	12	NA	TGTGCCACCGGCCTTGGGGTCAATGAGCAGTTCTTC	CATGLGVNEQFF
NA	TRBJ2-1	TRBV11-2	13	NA	TGTGCCAGCAGCTTAGGTGGAAGCCAGAGGGAGTTCTTC	CASSLGGSQREFF
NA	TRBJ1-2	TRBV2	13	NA	TGTGCCAGCTCTGGGACACTAAACTATGGCTACACCTTC	CASSGTLNYGYTF
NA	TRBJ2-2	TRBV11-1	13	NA	TGTGCCAGCAGCTTAGAGGGCACCGGGGAGCTGTTTTTT	CASSLEGTGELFF
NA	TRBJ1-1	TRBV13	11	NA	TGTGCCAGCAGCTCTCTACCAGAAGCTTTCTTT	CASSSLPEAFF
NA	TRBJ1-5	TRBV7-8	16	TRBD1	TGTGCCAGCAGCTTAGTTAGGGGGCGAGTCAATCAGCCCCAGCATTTT	CASSLVRGRVNQPQHF
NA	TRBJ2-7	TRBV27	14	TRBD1	TGTGCCAGCAGTCTCCGGACAGGGGCCGACGAGCAGTACTTC	CASSLRTGADEQYF
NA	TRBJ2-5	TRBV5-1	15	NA	TGCGCCAGCGCGCCGGGGGCCCAGGGGGGCGAGACCCAGTACTTC	CASAPGAQGGETQYF
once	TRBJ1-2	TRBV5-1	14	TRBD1	TGCGCCAGCAGCTTGGCCGAACAGGGGGATGGCTACACCTTC	CASSLAEQGDGYTF
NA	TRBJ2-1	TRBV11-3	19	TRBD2	TGTGCCAGCAGCAAATCCGGGACTAGCGGGAGCCTGCACTACAATGAGCAGTTCTTC	CASSKSGTSGSLHYNEQFF
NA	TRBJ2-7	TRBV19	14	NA	TGTGCCAGTACCCCTACCGGGACCCCCTACGAGCAGTACTTC	CASTPTGTPYEQYF
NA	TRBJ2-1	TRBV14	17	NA	TGTGCCAGCAGCCATGGATACGGGAGAGTCTCCTACAATGAGCAGTTCTTC	CASSHGYGRVSYNEQFF
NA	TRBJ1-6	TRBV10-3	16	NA	TGTGCCATCAGTGAGGCCCCCGACCGGGGGAACTCACCCCTCCACTTT	CAISEAPDRGNSPLHF
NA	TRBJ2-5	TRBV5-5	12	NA	TGTGCCAGCAGCCCTTACGAAGAGACCCAGTACTTC	CASSPYEETQYF
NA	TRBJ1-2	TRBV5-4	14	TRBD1	TGTGCCAGCACCTCAGGGGGCGCTGACTATGGCTACACCTTC	CASTSGGADYGYTF
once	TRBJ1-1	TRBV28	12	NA	TGTGCCAGCAGTCTTCGGTGGACTGAAGCTTTCTTT	CASSLRWTEAFF
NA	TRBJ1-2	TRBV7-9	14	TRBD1	TGTGCCAGCAGCTTCGACAGGGAGTCCGGTGGCTACACCTTC	CASSFDRESGGYTF